This T cell receptor (beta chain) appears in the sequencing data of a study of cytomegalovirus exposure and HLA in healthy donors (dated by TCRdb to the late 2010s). General notes on the study: According to a later analysis, the approximately 120 validation repertoires were produced on the same platform as the 700 or so repertoires of the first cohort. To predict cytomegalovirus infection status, the study brought together high-throughput TCR immunosequencing, statistical association of individual TCRs with disease status, and machine learning. Besides the first cohort of roughly 700 subjects, a separate validation cohort made up of roughly 120 different subjects was used. The aim of the study was to test whether cataloging public T cell receptors could identify signatures of past pathogen exposure.

The full study reports these points: Across donors, most TCR sequences were observed very rarely, whereas some public TCRs were present in many individuals. Cytomegalovirus status was reported to be diagnosed by the classifier with high specificity and sensitivity in both the original and validation cohorts. The authors suggested that the approach could potentially be generalized to other disease states and immunological phenotypes. In the study, approximately 160 TCR beta chains were listed as associated with cytomegalovirus. In a later analysis, TCRs clustered in the first cohort were found to also tend to co-occur in the roughly 130 validation repertoires, with about 93% of cluster scores above 0. The validation cohort had no HLA typing available for a later analysis, so co-occurrence within that cohort was assessed over all 120 or so repertoires. In vitro tests confirmed that a few of the cytomegalovirus-associated TCR beta chains recognize cytomegalovirus antigens.

The method was the immunoSEQ multiplex PCR assay. Turning to the authors' computational methods: To diagnose cytomegalovirus status from the catalog of TCR beta chain sequences, a statistical classification framework was built. Entries here come from immuneACCESS through TCRdb and include only in-frame sequences with V and J called. Some clones fail to appear in such tables; in the studies checked, an unresolved V gene covers under half of the shortfall, and the cause of the remainder is unknown. V and J calls and clone size follow that table, whereas D and trimming were derived from the DNA. The sample has 160,000 or so clones on record, 84% of them singletons. The top ten clonotypes cover roughly a tenth of the sample. The donors belonged to the validation cohort of about 130 subjects, which was separate from the roughly 670-subject first cohort. About this clone: The specificity of this receptor is unknown. Base qualities are not recorded, but no much larger clone differs from it by a single base.

V lost 3 bases and J lost 2 bases; the stretch between them is 8 bases long. From the germline V gene, CDR1 is SGDLS and CDR2 is YYNGEE. From the cysteine up to the phenylalanine, the CDR3 has a length of 13 residues. Only the CDR3 DNA is retained, 39 bases long and in frame from the first base. The TCR comes from a man aged 25 to 40 in good health and CMV-seropositive. The specimen sequenced was PBMCs. In this chain, TRBV9 is recombined with TRBJ1-1; no D segment can be confidently identified. The nucleotide sequence reads TGTGCCAGCAGCGAGACAATCAACACTGAAGCTTTCTTT. This yields the protein CASSETINTEAFF.